Listed here is a single T cell receptor (beta chain). Antigen unknown. The data originate from a study of T-cell reconstitution after alpha-beta-depleted transplantation in children. Notes on the study in general: The study reportedly traced alpha-beta T cells about two months after transplant to several hundred expanded graft clones. T-cell counts and diversity at one year post-transplant came mainly from newly produced T cells. Certain patients had high TCRbeta diversity at day 60, and it came from recipient T cells and thymic progenitors that survived.

Germline V CDR1 and CDR2: MDHEN, SYDVKM. This CDR3 comprises 13 residues. Trimming removed 1 base from V and 4 bases from J, with 5 bases in between. A TCRbeta library incorporating unique molecular identifiers was prepared. TCRdb analysed the PCR reads with MiXCR anew, one entry per CDR3 protein. The sample carries 100,000 to 150,000 distinct CDR3 sequences, 20% to 25% recorded once. The chain joins TRBV28 to TRBJ2-1, with D uncertain. This TCR was recovered from a male patient aged 2-10 years who had a stem cell transplant for chronic granulomatous disease, so the T cells may come from the graft donor. Specimen: PBMCs, mostly from graft donor cells, collected 180 days after TCRalphabeta/CD19-depleted stem cell transplant. The CDR3 here is CASSLFAYNEQFF. In DNA form, the CDR3 reads TGTGCCAGCAGTTTATTTGCATACAATGAGCAGTTCTTC. The entire variable domain, with the rest obtained from reference TRBV28 and TRBJ2-1, is as follows: DVKVTQSSRYLVKRTGEKVFLECVQDMDHENMFWYRQDPGLGLRLIYFSYDVKMKEKGDIPEGYSVSREKKERFSLILESASTNQTSMYLCASSLFAYNEQFFGPGTRLTVL.